A single sample gave rise to the 9 T cell receptor beta chains below, sequenced in a study of blood T cell repertoires in COVID-19. Repertoires were generated with immunoSEQ multiplex PCR, while TCRdb's copy carries only in-frame clones and drops some. This table has a few hundred thousand clones, around 82% appearing once. Sequencing was performed on peripheral blood. The source is a woman in her 70s with acute or convalescent COVID-19.

J is TRBJ2-2 and V is TRBV6-6; 7 bases fit TRBD1. This CDR3 has 18 residues. The J segment lost 5 bases and the V segment lost 6 bases, leaving 18 bases of the junction unmatched. From germline, CDR1 is MNHNY and CDR2 SVGAGI (reference sequence). The CDR3 DNA reads as TGTGCCAGCAGCCGAAAGGGAATACAGCTGACAGGGACCGGGGAGCTGTTTTTT. Translating gives CASSRKGIQLTGTGELFF.

The J gene is TRBJ2-7, the V gene TRBV1; TRBD2 reflects the table's D call only, with no check against the DNA. TRBV1 is noted as a pseudogene. CDR3 length: 19 residues. The CDR3 protein is CTSSHEADGLAGGAAEQYV. The CDR3 nucleotides are TGCACCAGCAGCCACGAAGCCGACGGACTAGCGGGGGGGGCTGCTGAGCAGTACGTC.

V and J are TRBV28 and TRBJ1-2, with TRBD1 as a possible D gene (5 bases). Trimming stripped 2 bases from V and 4 bases from J, with 8 bases between. This CDR3 has 13 residues. The germline gives CDR1 MDHEN, CDR2 SYDVKM. CDR3 coding DNA: TGTGCCAGCAGTTTAACAGGCTCCTATGGCTACACCTTC. It translates to CASSLTGSYGYTF.

This clone has a handful of counts. The chain carries TRBV9 and TRBJ1-1, with unresolved D. The V gene's germline CDR1 is SGDLS and CDR2 YYNGEE. This CDR3 is built from 14 residues. Deletions cut 0 bases from V and 1 base from J, with 7 bases between. The CDR3 sequence: CASSVGGANTEAFF. CDR3 nucleotides: TGTGCCAGCAGCGTAGGTGGAGCGAACACTGAAGCTTTCTTT.

The chain carries TRBV28 and TRBJ2-1, with TRBD1 identical over 7 bases. With 5 bases clipped from V and 8 bases from J, the junction kept 15 bases outside the gene matches. The CDR3 extends over 16 amino acids. In germline, CDR1 is MDHEN, CDR2 SYDVKM. CDR3 protein: CASSTTKDRTLDEQFF. CDR3 sequence (DNA): TGTGCCAGCAGTACAACAAAGGACAGGACCTTGGATGAGCAGTTCTTC.

Ten or more counts support this clone. The CDR3 DNA reads TGTGCCAGCAGTTTATCACAGAATCCAGCCTACGAGCAGTACTTC. Translated: CASSLSQNPAYEQYF. The V gene is TRBV27, the J gene TRBJ2-7; D gene ambiguous. There are 15 residues in the CDR3. Germline V gene sequence: CDR1 MNHEY, CDR2 SMNVEV (reference sequence). V was trimmed by 0 bases and J by 2 bases, leaving 11 bases between them.

The rearrangement links TRBV18 to TRBJ1-5; D is possibly TRBD1 (6 bases). Looked up from germline, CDR1 is KGHSH and CDR2 is LQKENI. The length of the CDR3 is 15 residues. V gave up 4 bases and J gave up 5 bases, with 15 bases separating them. CDR3 DNA sequence: TGTGCCAGCTCACAACAGGGTCAGGGAGATCAGCCCCAGCATTTT. It codes for CASSQQGQGDQPQHF.

This clone was recorded a few times. The chain links TRBV6-4 to TRBJ1-5; TRBD1 is a possible D gene (5 bases). CDR3 length: 14 amino acids. V shed 2 bases and J shed 7 bases, with 12 bases lying between them. CDR1 MRHNA and CDR2 SNTAGT come from the germline V gene. CDR3 region: CASSDVKGYQPQHF. CDR3 DNA: TGTGCCAGCAGTGACGTAAAGGGGTACCAGCCCCAGCATTTT.

This clone was observed a few times. The chain has TRBV2 and TRBJ1-2; 11 bases agree with TRBD1. This CDR3 contains 17 residues. CDR1 is SNHLY, CDR2 FYNNEI, per germline. V trimming: 6 bases; J trimming: 4 bases; junction bases outside the gene matches: 13. CDR3 sequence (DNA): TGTGCCAGCAGCGCCGGGACAGGGGGTCGAAGCTCCTATGGCTACACCTTC. Translation gives CASSAGTGGRSSYGYTF.